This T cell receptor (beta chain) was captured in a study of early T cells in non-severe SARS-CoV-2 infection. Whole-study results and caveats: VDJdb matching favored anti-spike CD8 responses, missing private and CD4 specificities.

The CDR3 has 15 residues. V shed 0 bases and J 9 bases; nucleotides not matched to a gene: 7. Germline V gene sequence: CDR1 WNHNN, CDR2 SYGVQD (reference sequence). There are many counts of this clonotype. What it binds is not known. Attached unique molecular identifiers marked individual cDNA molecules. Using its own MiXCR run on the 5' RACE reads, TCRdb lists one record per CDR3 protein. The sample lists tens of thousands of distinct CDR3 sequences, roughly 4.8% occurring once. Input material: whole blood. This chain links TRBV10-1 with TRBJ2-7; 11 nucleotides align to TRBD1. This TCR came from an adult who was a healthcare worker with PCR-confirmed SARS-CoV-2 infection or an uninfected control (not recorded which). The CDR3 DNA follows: TGCGCCAGCAGTGAGTCGGGGGACAGGGGGGATGTGCAGTACTTC. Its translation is CASSESGDRGDVQYF.